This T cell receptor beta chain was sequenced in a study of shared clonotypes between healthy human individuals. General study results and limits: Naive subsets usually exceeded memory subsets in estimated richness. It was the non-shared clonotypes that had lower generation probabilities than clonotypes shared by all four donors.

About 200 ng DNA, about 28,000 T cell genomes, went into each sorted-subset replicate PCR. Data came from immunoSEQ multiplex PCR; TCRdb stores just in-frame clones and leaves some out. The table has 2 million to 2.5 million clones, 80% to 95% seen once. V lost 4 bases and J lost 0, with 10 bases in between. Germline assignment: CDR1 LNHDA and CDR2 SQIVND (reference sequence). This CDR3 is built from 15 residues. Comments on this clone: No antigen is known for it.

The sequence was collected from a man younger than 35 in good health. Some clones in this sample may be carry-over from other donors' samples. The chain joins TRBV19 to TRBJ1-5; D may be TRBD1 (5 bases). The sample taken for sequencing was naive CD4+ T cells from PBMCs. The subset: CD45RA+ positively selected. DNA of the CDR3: TGTGCCAGTAGTAACCGGGACTATAGCAATCAGCCCCAGCATTTT. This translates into CASSNRDYSNQPQHF. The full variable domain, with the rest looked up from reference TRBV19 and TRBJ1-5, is DGGITQSPKYLFRKEGQNVTLSCEQNLNHDAMYWYRQDPGQGLRLIYYSQIVNDFQKGDIAEGYSVSREKKESFPLTVTSAQKNPTAFYLCASSNRDYSNQPQHFGDGTRLSIL.